This TCR beta chain came from a study of cytomegalovirus exposure and HLA in healthy donors (dated by TCRdb to 2015 to 2018). With regard to the full study: An earlier analysis of approximately 640 of the donors reported about 250 Gb of sequence data and about 100 million unique TCR beta sequences from around 200 million T cells. The study was designed to test whether signatures of past pathogen exposure could be identified by cataloging public T cell receptors. Every discovery cohort repertoire had been produced on one sequencing platform. A later genetic analysis used genome-wide SNP genotypes for about 65% of the roughly 700 donors, treating that subset as a discovery cohort. Rather than drawing on any new phenotypic data, the later analysis identified candidate immune exposures from TCR beta sequences and the way those sequences occurred across donors. Typing coverage differed by locus: A, B, C, DRB1 and DQB1 were typed in roughly 629-640 donors, DQA1 in roughly 500, DPA1 in 600 to 610, and DPB1 in just under 490. A handful of DR-DQ haplotypes were handled as single units for association and clustering because linkage in the cohort was strong. To predict cytomegalovirus infection status, the study combined high-throughput TCR immunosequencing, statistical association of individual TCRs with disease status, and machine learning. An early release that covered fewer than 800 HLA-typed donors contained approximately 290 gigabases of sequencing data and tens of millions of unique TCR sequences. Donor age, sex, ethnicity and CMV serostatus were compiled alongside the repertoire data. A later analysis re-examined previously published TCR beta repertoires from roughly 650 donors and added high-resolution HLA genotyping to investigate patterns of TCR occurrence. Of the 300 to 450 genotyped donors, around 81% fell in the genetic ancestry cluster associated with self-reported Caucasian donors. The study profiled the T cell repertoires of about 640 subjects by immunosequencing and related them to cytomegalovirus serostatus. An earlier analysis of approximately 500 of the donors applied high-throughput TCR beta sequencing to assess whether each TCR beta V gene segment acted as functional or pseudogenic. HLA typing covered class I and class II loci at four-digit resolution. Among some 400 genotyped donors of the cohort, an average of around 240,000 unique TCR beta nucleotide sequences were sequenced per donor, about a sixth of them non-productive. In addition to the first cohort of about 650 subjects, a separate validation cohort of 120 different subjects was used. Study-level results and caveats: Most TCR sequences were observed very rarely across donors, whereas some public TCRs were present in many individuals. Correlated functional status among segregating V segments might be attributable to linkage disequilibrium, but an unknown experimental factor could not be ruled out. An earlier analysis of 587 of the donors showed that most TCR beta V segments appeared in productive rearrangements either about 87% or about 30% of the time, which broadly matched IMGT annotations. In a later analysis, most CMV-associated TCR beta chains were found to appear HLA-restricted, with HLA associations seemingly driven largely by CMV exposure. Because some donors lacked HLA typing at each locus, the association tests relied only on the typed subset. According to the authors, the approach could potentially be generalized to other disease states and immunological phenotypes. A later analysis found that HLA-associated TCR beta chains were more clonally expanded and had lower generation probabilities than equally common non-associated chains. According to a later genetic analysis, donors in an Asian-associated ancestry cluster had fewer N-insertions in productive TCRs than the approximately 630-donor mean. Specific HLA alleles were associated with around 18,000 TCR beta sequences at a false discovery rate of 0.05 in a later analysis. Over 15 rarely observed V segments, including chromosome 9 orphons, were excluded from the earlier analysis of a few hundred of the donors because counts were too low. The classifier was reported to diagnose cytomegalovirus status with high specificity and sensitivity in both the original and validation cohorts. The study listed over 150 TCR beta chains as associated with cytomegalovirus. According to a later analysis, TCR association rates differed among HLA loci, with DRB1 alleles showing the most associated TCRs and HLA-C alleles showing the fewest. V-gene and J-gene trimming of TCR beta chains was associated with a missense DCLRE1C variant in a later genetic analysis, and the association was replicated in an independent cohort. A few of the identified cytomegalovirus-associated TCR beta chains were confirmed in vitro to be specific for cytomegalovirus antigens. A further reported finding was that TCR beta sequences accurately predicted the HLA-A and HLA-B alleles for most subjects in the first cohort. Only TCR beta chains were sequenced in this cohort, and the absence of alpha or paired-chain data limited detectable features. Several of the top co-occurrence clusters appeared to be linked to parvovirus B19, influenza, CMV and Epstein-Barr virus, according to a later analysis. A cluster of highly shared sequence variants was judged likely to represent a technical artifact of the sequencing pipeline. Strong co-occurrence of HLA alleles, especially DR and DQ, made assigning TCR associations to individual alleles difficult. Sequencing depth was assumed to be roughly uniform across donors in the presence/absence analyses, though that assumption may not hold. The only immune exposure information available for the cohort was CMV serostatus.

In total, 666 healthy bone marrow donors made up the cohort. Cohort members were all nominally healthy when sampled, although unrecorded immune exposures were likely present. The donor was CMV seropositive and belonged to the group of 250 to 300 seropositive cohort members. A peripheral blood sample was provided by each donor, and peripheral blood mononuclear cells were used for TCR beta sequencing. The Qiagen DNeasy Blood Extraction Kit was used to extract genomic DNA from the blood cell samples. Libraries were made using the immunoSEQ multiplex PCR assay. A mixture of 60 forward primers for TCR Vbeta segments and 13 reverse primers for TCR Jbeta segments was used in the multiplex PCR. Amplification of the CDR3 region of rearranged TCR beta genes was performed with a multiplex PCR assay on genomic DNA. On the Illumina HiSeq System, the amplified TCR beta libraries were sequenced as 87-base-pair reads. Concerning the study's data processing: A later analysis counted about 80 million unique TCR beta chains across the 666 repertoires, and roughly 9.9 million of these chains were shared by at least two donors. A nearest-neighbor algorithm error-corrected the raw reads and collapsed the reads into unique sequences, merging closely related sequences to remove PCR and sequencing errors. CDR3 sequences were aligned to IMGT reference sequences to assign V, D and J gene segments. For a sequence to be retained, at least a six-nucleotide match to both a V gene segment and a J gene segment was required. Rearrangements were classified as productive when the CDR3 lacked stop codons and remained in frame with V and J, and all other rearrangements were classified as non-productive. Following IMGT convention, CDR3 was defined as the stretch from the second conserved V-encoded cysteine to the conserved J-encoded phenylalanine. Sequences without an unambiguous match to a single V gene segment were excluded from the earlier analysis of about 600 of the donors. An earlier analysis of about 600 of the donors called V segments functional above 56.7% productive rearrangements and segregating when the between-donor standard deviation exceeded 5%. A statistical classification framework was built for diagnosing cytomegalovirus status from the catalog of TCR beta chain sequences. A later analysis assigned V and J genes by comparing TCR nucleotide sequences with IMGT/GENE-DB human TR gene sequences. In a later analysis, CDR3 sequences and most-parsimonious VDJ recombination scenarios were assigned using the TCRdist pipeline. In a later analysis, each TCR beta chain was defined by its CDR3 amino acid sequence together with its V-gene family, and reads lacking a unique V-gene family were excluded. In a later analysis, around 600 highly shared, low-generation-probability nucleotide sequences were removed to address suspected cross-contamination and a sequencing artifact. In a later analysis, a clonal expansion index for each public chain was calculated from normalized within-repertoire ranks of inferred template counts. Generation probabilities in a later analysis came from a VDJ recombination model fitted to out-of-frame rearrangements, and those results were checked against IGoR. In a later analysis, TCR-TCR, TCR-HLA and TCR-CMV co-occurrence was scored with hypergeometric tests, and a repertoire-size bias correction was applied to TCR pairs. To estimate false discovery rates, a later analysis permuted the HLA or CMV assignments 20 times. In a later analysis, co-occurring TCRs were grouped using DBSCAN, with TCRdist sequence similarity added in when clustering inside HLA-allele-positive subsets. Repertoires with fewer than 30,000 or more than 120,000 public chains, plus five repertoires with anomalous nucleotide sharing, were excluded from co-occurrence clustering. The clones in this table, taken by TCRdb from immuneACCESS, are in-frame only. Not every clone is retained; where verified, under half of the shortfall comes from an unresolved V gene, and the cause of the rest is unknown. D and trimming were read from the DNA, whereas the V and J calls and clone size are those reported in that table. The sample table holds 81,000 or so clones, of which less than 65% were seen once. The ten biggest clones cover approximately 5% of the sample.

A word on this clone: What this receptor recognizes is not known. No clone much larger than this one lies a single base away; base qualities are absent.

The sequence came from a woman aged 30 to 39 in good health and CMV-seropositive. Sequencing was done on a sample of PBMCs.

CDR3 protein: CASTLPGTGASYQETQYF. The DNA is TGCGCCAGCACTCTTCCCGGGACAGGGGCTTCGTACCAAGAGACCCAGTACTTC. The chain was built from TRBV5-1 and TRBJ2-5; TRBD1 lines up with 10 middle nucleotides. The germline V gene yields SGHRS for CDR1 and YFSETQ for CDR2. From the cysteine up to the phenylalanine, the CDR3 has a length of 18 residues. Only the CDR3 DNA is retained, 54 bases long and in frame from the first base. Trimming removed 6 bases from V and 0 bases from J; the gene matches leave 14 bases unexplained.